A single T cell receptor beta chain is shown here with its context. TCRdb independently ran MiXCR on the 5' RACE reads; one entry per CDR3 protein. In the table there are some 490,000 distinct CDR3 sequences, approximately 18% of which are singletons. This sample was taken from a study of T-cell memory formation after mild COVID-19. The receptor's source is an adult woman who had mild COVID-19 (a few samples of this study predate the infection). Cell type and time point are not known. Sequences were obtained from PBMCs or a T cell subset sorted from them (not recorded which).

For the CDR3, the DNA is TGTGCCAGCAGCACGGCAGGGGCCGGGGAGCTGTTTTTT. Its translation: CASSTAGAGELFF. The chain employs TRBV5-5 and TRBJ2-2; a possible D gene is TRBD1 (6 bases). With 4 bases removed from V and 6 bases from J, the gap between germline ends came to 10 bases. This CDR3 region has 13 residues. Germline CDR1 and CDR2: SGHKS and YYEKEE (reference sequence).